This T cell receptor beta chain stems from a study of blood T cell repertoires in COVID-19. As for the study in general: Some COVID-19 samples were acute and others convalescent; all came from the United States, Italy and Spain. T cells, B-cell-depleted T cells, or PBMCs provided the cDNA or gDNA that served as material.

The study drew participants aged roughly 18 to 95 years from about two dozen US areas. This clone was counted once. In the authors' workflow: By means of reference gene primer amplification, nucleated cell counts were estimated. Measured with immunoSEQ multiplex PCR; TCRdb has only the in-frame clones, and not every one. V and J calls and clone size are those listed in that table; D and trimming were worked out from the DNA. This sample has roughly 240,000 clones, with 90% found just once. Germline CDR1 and CDR2: SGHAT and FQNNGV. The CDR3 length is 17 residues. Losses at the gene ends were 1 base for V and 2 bases for J; bases not matched to a gene: 7.

Specimen: PBMCs or T cells enriched from blood (not recorded which). The sequence was obtained from a man in his fifties or sixties who had been exposed to COVID-19. This sequence joins TRBV11-2 and TRBJ1-4; 7 bases are a match to TRBD1. CDR3 bases: TGTGCCAGCAGCTTAGGGAGGGGGCAGAGGACTAATGAAAAACTGTTTTTT. Its protein is CASSLGRGQRTNEKLFF.